This TCR beta chain is drawn from a study of OX40 agonist ivuxolimab in advanced cancers. Across the study: A history of anti-PD-1, anti-PD-L1 or anti-CTLA-4 therapy was acceptable, and about 40% had some.

Blood sampling took place at baseline, cycle 4 day 1, and cycle 7 day 1. In regard to this clone: Its cognate antigen is unknown.

Produced via immunoSEQ multiplex PCR; TCRdb's table is partial and in-frame only. The data hold over 70,000 clones, with more than 75% observed a single time. The CDR3 length is 15 residues. Germline-derived CDR1 and CDR2 are MNHEY and SVGAGI. V was clipped by 2 bases and J by 0 bases, with 11 bases between them. Study-level points and caveats: Expanded peripheral T cells had an undetermined antigen specificity. The average count of expanded clones was higher among CD8+ T cells than among CD4+.

The chain couples TRBV6-5 to TRBJ2-7; D might be TRBD1 or TRBD2, each matching 7 bases. This receptor was obtained from an adult with an advanced solid tumor such as melanoma, head and neck, liver or kidney cancer. This specimen was CD4+ or CD8+ T cells sorted from blood, taken in a trial of the OX40 agonist ivuxolimab. The CDR3, as DNA: TGTGCCAGCAGTTACCAGGGGGGGCCCTCCTACGAGCAGTACTTC. Translating gives CASSYQGGPSYEQYF.